A single sample is the source of the 29 T cell receptor beta chains below, sequenced in a study of blood T cells in healthy people across ages. Next came a second PCR, run for about 7 to 12 cycles, which used a sample-barcoded 5' primer along with a J-beta primer mix. MiXCR, run by TCRdb on the 5' RACE reads, gives a single entry per CDR3 protein. The sample carries around 780,000 distinct CDR3 sequences, roughly 50% recorded once. Sequencing used blood. The receptors were sampled from a man aged 40-49 years in good health.

Concerning this clonotype: A single base separates this from a much larger clone, so it may be a read error. The chain joins TRBV6-1 to TRBJ2-1; TRBD1 matches 7 bases. The germline V gene has CDR1 MNHNS and CDR2 SASEGT. The V and J ends lost 3 bases and 6 bases, in that order; junction bases with no gene match: 11. The CDR3 totals 16 residues. The CDR3 protein is CASSEGVVTGSNEQFF. The CDR3 DNA sequence: TGTGCCAGCAGTGAGGGAGTAGTGACAGGGTCCAATGAGCAGTTCTTC.

V usage is TRBV10-3 and J usage is TRBJ2-1; D may match TRBD1 or TRBD2 (6 bases each). In germline, CDR1 is ENHRY, CDR2 SYGVKD. The CDR3 length is 20 residues. Trimming took off 4 bases at V and 3 bases at J, with 28 bases between the two ends. The CDR3 nucleotides are TGTGCCATCAGTGGAAGGGGGAGGTACACGGACCACGAAGTCTACAATGAGCAGTTCTTC. It is translated as CAISGRGRYTDHEVYNEQFF.

This rearrangement joins TRBV28 to TRBJ1-2; D is unresolved. The germline CDR1 and CDR2 sequences are MDHEN and SYDVKM. The CDR3 runs to 13 residues. The V end was cut by 6 bases, the J end by 4 bases, with 12 bases between. CDR3 sequence reads: CASRRDPSYGYTF. The CDR3 DNA sequence: TGTGCCAGCAGGAGAGATCCGTCCTATGGCTACACCTTC.

This clonotype was counted between two and nine times. J is TRBJ2-4 and V is TRBV5-5; D uncertain. TRBJ2-7 matches the DNA end more closely, so the J call is doubtful. CDR1 is SGHKS, CDR2 YYEKEE, per germline (reference sequence). This CDR3 spans 13 amino acids. The CDR3 bases are TGTGCCAGTAGTCCTAGTAAAGGGTACGAGCAGTACTTC. Translation gives CASSPSKGYEQYF.

The V gene is TRBV29-1, the J gene TRBJ2-1; 7 bases are shared with TRBD1. V shed 3 bases, J shed 6 bases, and the junction held 5 bases outside the gene matches. The CDR3 loop spans 13 amino acids. Germline CDR1 and CDR2: SQVTM and ANQGSEA. The CDR3 coding sequence is TGCAGCGTTGAGGGGCCAGGGGGCAATGAGCAGTTCTTC. Translation: CSVEGPGGNEQFF.

This clonotype was detected only once. J is TRBJ2-5 and V is TRBV12-3 or TRBV12-4; 9 bases align to TRBD2. The CDR3 has 14 residues. The trim removed 7 bases at V and 5 bases at J, leaving 8 bases unmatched. The chain's CDR3 is CASTQGLAGETQYF. The CDR3 DNA follows: TGTGCCAGCACCCAGGGACTAGCAGGGGAGACCCAGTACTTC.

Note on this clonotype: A much larger clone lies one base from this, so it may be a read error. The rearrangement joins TRBV6-2 or TRBV6-3 to TRBJ2-3, with D possibly being TRBD1 or TRBD2 (5 bases each). Looked up from germline, CDR1 is MNHEY and CDR2 is SVGEGT. The CDR3 has 15 residues. The CDR3 loop is CPSSPGRADTDTQYF. The CDR3 coding sequence is TGTCCCAGCAGCCCGGGACGAGCGGACACAGATACGCAGTATTTT.

V and J are TRBV4-3 and TRBJ1-2; tentatively, D is TRBD1 (6 bases). The CDR3 consists of 16 residues. Trimming cost V 1 base and J 8 bases, with 20 bases left between them. Per the germline V gene, CDR1 is LGHNA and CDR2 is YSLEER. The CDR3 region has the DNA TGCGCCAGCAGCCAAGGGGGTATAGGGGGGGCGCGAGGCTACACCTTC. The encoded protein is CASSQGGIGGARGYTF.

V and J are TRBV7-3 and TRBJ1-2, with a possible D match to TRBD1 (5 bases). V lost 0 bases and J 4 bases, leaving 12 bases between the germline ends. CDR1 and CDR2 (germline): SGHTA, FQGTGA. This CDR3 has 15 residues. CDR3 amino acids: CASSLTGELGYGYTF. The CDR3 region has the DNA TGTGCCAGCAGCTTAACGGGGGAACTTGGCTATGGCTACACCTTC.

This chain joins TRBV7-6 and TRBJ2-1; 15 nucleotides align to TRBD2. This CDR3 has 18 residues. With 0 bases clipped from V and 7 bases from J, the junction kept 7 bases outside the gene matches. Germline lookup yields CDR1 SGHVS and CDR2 FNYEAQ. CDR3 DNA: TGTGCCAGCAGCTTAGCGGCCCCGGGACTAGCGGGGGGTAATGAGCAGTTCTTC. Its protein is CASSLAAPGLAGGNEQFF.

This chain joins TRBV27 and TRBJ2-7; TRBD1 is a possible D gene (6 bases). The CDR3 has 14 residues. Germline loops: CDR1 MNHEY, CDR2 SMNVEV (reference sequence). Trimming took off 3 bases at V and 1 base at J, with 10 bases between the two ends. The CDR3 spells CASSFRQASYEQYF. In nucleotides, the CDR3 is TGTGCCAGCAGTTTCAGACAGGCATCCTACGAGCAGTACTTC.

This chain joins TRBV20-1 and TRBJ1-2; 12 bases are shared with TRBD1. J lost 0 bases, V lost 0 bases, and 11 bases had no gene match. The CDR3 has 19 residues. The germline gives CDR1 DFQATT, CDR2 SNEGSKA (reference sequence). The CDR3 is CSARDLKGTGGSSNYGYTF. The CDR3, as DNA: TGCAGTGCTAGAGATCTCAAAGGGACAGGGGGCTCATCTAACTATGGCTACACCTTC.

J is TRBJ2-2 and V is TRBV12-3 or TRBV12-4; TRBD2 is a possible D gene (6 bases). This CDR3 is built from 15 residues. V was pared by 7 bases and J by 4 bases, with 16 bases between. The CDR3 loop is CASIRGDFTTGELFF. The CDR3 DNA reads TGTGCCAGCATCCGCGGGGACTTCACCACCGGGGAGCTGTTTTTT.

The gene calls are TRBV20-1 and TRBJ1-2, with TRBD1 as a possible D gene (5 bases). The length of the CDR3 is 14 residues. Germline-derived CDR1 and CDR2 are DFQATT and SNEGSKA (reference sequence). Deletions cut 5 bases from V and 6 bases from J, with 19 bases between. CDR3 region: CSAVRLRGADGYTF. The CDR3 coding sequence is TGCAGTGCTGTCCGGTTAAGGGGCGCGGATGGCTACACCTTC.

With respect to this clonotype: The junction differs from germline at one of its ends, possibly a read error. The rearrangement joins TRBV7-2 to TRBJ1-1; D may be TRBD1 (6 bases). This CDR3 spans 15 amino acids. Germline lookup yields CDR1 SGHTA and CDR2 FQGNSA. The CDR3 here is CASSRSGQMNTEVFF. CDR3 DNA: TGTGCCAGCAGCCGTTCCGGACAGATGAACACTGAAGTTTTCTTT. The full variable domain, rest sourced from reference TRBV7-2 and TRBJ1-1, is GAGVSQSPSNKVTEKGKDVELRCDPISGHTALYWYRQSLGQGLEFLIYFQGNSAPDKSGLPSDRFSAERTGGSVSTLTIQRTQQEDSAVYLCASSRSGQMNTEVFFGQGTRLTVV.

As to this clonotype: At one end the junction does not follow the germline gene, possibly because of a read error. The chain links TRBV28 to TRBJ2-7; D perhaps matches TRBD2 (6 bases). The V gene's germline CDR1 is MDHEN and CDR2 SYDVKM. This CDR3 spans 16 amino acids. The CDR3 sequence: CASSIGGLRGAWEQYF. DNA for the CDR3: TGTGCCAGCAGTATTGGGGGACTTCGCGGCGCGTGGGAGCAGTATTTC. Complete variable domain (other parts from reference TRBV28 and TRBJ2-7): DVKVTQSSRYLVKRTGEKVFLECVQDMDHENMFWYRQDPGLGLRLIYFSYDVKMKEKGDIPEGYSVSREKKERFSLILESASTNQTSMYLCASSIGGLRGAWEQYFGPGTRLTVT.

The chain carries TRBV20-1 and TRBJ1-1; D gene uncertain. V lost 0 bases to trimming and J lost 0 bases, with 11 bases between them. The CDR3 sequence is 15 residues long. Germline CDR1 DFQATT, CDR2 SNEGSKA (reference sequence). CDR3 residues: CSARDPALLNTEAFF. The DNA of the CDR3 is TGCAGTGCTAGAGATCCGGCCCTCTTGAACACTGAAGCTTTCTTT.

The chain has TRBV7-2 and TRBJ2-7; 14 bases match TRBD2. The end of the DNA aligns better with TRBJ2-5, so the J call may be wrong. Germline CDR1 reads SGHTA; CDR2 reads FQGNSA. The CDR3 has 16 residues. CDR3 protein: CASSYGLAGGRETQYF. The CDR3 DNA is TGTGCCAGCAGCTACGGACTAGCGGGAGGAAGAGAGACCCAGTACTTC.

Details on this clonotype: The junction differs from germline at one of its ends, possibly a read error. The rearrangement links TRBV7-8 to TRBJ2-5; 7 bases agree with TRBD1. The J call is uncertain, as TRBJ2-7 better fits the DNA end. CDR1 SGHVS and CDR2 FQNEAQ come from the germline V gene. The length of the CDR3 is 15 residues. The CDR3 nucleotides are TGTGTCAGCAGCACCAGGGGGACGTTCAGCTACGAGCAGTACTTC. Translated: CVSSTRGTFSYEQYF.

This chain uses TRBV20-1 with TRBJ1-4; D call uncertain. There are 14 residues in the CDR3. Germline V CDR1 and CDR2: DFQATT, SNEGSKA (reference sequence). With 2 bases removed from V and 7 bases from J, the gap between germline ends came to 14 bases. The DNA for the CDR3 is TGCAGTGCTAGAAACCCGGGAATGGGTGAAAAACTGTTTTTT. Protein product: CSARNPGMGEKLFF.

The chain carries TRBV20-1 and TRBJ1-4; 7 bases align to TRBD1. J was trimmed by 6 bases and V by 8 bases; bases with no gene match: 12. The CDR3 is 14 amino acids. Germline V gene data show CDR1 as DFQATT and CDR2 as SNEGSKA (reference sequence). This CDR3 reads CSIKLRGEDEKLFF. CDR3 bases: TGCAGTATCAAACTCAGGGGGGAGGATGAAAAACTGTTTTTT.

V is TRBV28 and J is TRBJ2-3, with D perhaps assigned TRBD1 or TRBD2 (5 bases each). Per germline, CDR1 MDHEN and CDR2 SYDVKM. This CDR3 is built from 17 residues. The germline V and J ends were trimmed by 3 bases and 3 bases, with 19 bases remaining between them. The CDR3 loop is CASSFRRGVGDTDTQYF. Here the CDR3 DNA reads TGTGCCAGCAGTTTTAGAAGGGGAGTTGGAGATACAGATACGCAGTATTTT.

CDR3 residues: CASSVEVGTDTQYF. Written as DNA, the CDR3 is TGCGCCAGCAGCGTGGAAGTAGGGACAGATACGCAGTATTTT. The chain is built from TRBV5-1 and TRBJ2-3, with unresolved D. V lost 4 bases and J lost 3, with 12 bases in between. Looked up from germline, CDR1 is SGHRS and CDR2 is YFSETQ. The CDR3 is 14 residues long.

This clonotype was found a few times. The CDR3, as DNA: TGCGCCAGCAGCTTGTTCGGTTGGACGGGCCTGTCAGTATATGGCTACACCTTC. Its protein is CASSLFGWTGLSVYGYTF. This chain links TRBV5-1 with TRBJ1-2; no clear D gene. Germline-derived CDR1 and CDR2 are SGHRS and YFSETQ. The CDR3 runs 18 residues. Trimming took off 1 base at V and 5 bases at J, with 24 bases between the two ends.

Only a few counts were recorded for this clonotype. V is TRBV9 and J is TRBJ2-5; D is unclear. The CDR3 consists of 12 residues. V was pared by 3 bases and J by 7 bases, with 10 bases between. CDR1 is SGDLS, CDR2 YYNGEE, per germline. The DNA for the CDR3 is TGTGCCAGCAGCGCAGCCCCAGGGACCCAGTACTTC. Translated: CASSAAPGTQYF.

This rearrangement joins TRBV6-5 to TRBJ2-1, with D perhaps matching TRBD2 (5 bases). This CDR3 is 11 amino acids long. Germline-derived CDR1 and CDR2 are MNHEY and SVGAGI. Trimming shortened V by 8 bases and J by 10 bases, and 12 bases separated the two germline ends. DNA for the CDR3: TGTGCCAGCTCAAACCAGCGGGAGCAGTTCTTC. Protein sequence: CASSNQREQFF.

This clonotype was observed a single time. The junction shows a germline mismatch at one end, possibly a read error. This sequence joins TRBV4-2 and TRBJ1-4, with D unresolved. Germline loops: CDR1 LGHNA, CDR2 YNFKEQ. This CDR3 is 14 amino acids long. The CDR3 region is CASSQDGDNERLFF. The CDR3 region has the DNA TGTGCCAGCAGCCAAGATGGGGATAATGAAAGACTGTTTTTT.

This sequence joins TRBV9 and TRBJ2-3; TRBD2 matches 8 bases. J was trimmed by 3 bases and V by 4 bases; bases with no gene match: 10. This CDR3 spans 16 amino acids. Germline V lookup: CDR1 SGDLS, CDR2 YYNGEE. For the CDR3, the DNA is TGTGCCAGCAGCCCCAAGCTGGCTAGCGGGACAGATACGCAGTATTTT. It translates to CASSPKLASGTDTQYF.

A single count supports this clonotype. This chain links TRBV5-1 with TRBJ1-5, with D possibly being TRBD1 (6 bases). Per the germline V gene, CDR1 is SGHRS and CDR2 is YFSETQ. The germline V and J ends were trimmed by 0 bases and 4 bases, with 11 bases remaining between them. The CDR3 is 15 residues long. CDR3 region: CASSLVGGINQPQHF. In DNA form, the CDR3 reads TGCGCCAGCAGCTTGGTAGGGGGGATAAATCAGCCCCAGCATTTT. Supplemented by reference TRBV5-1 and TRBJ1-5, the full variable domain reads KAGVTQTPRYLIKTRGQQVTLSCSPISGHRSVSWYQQTPGQGLQFLFEYFSETQRNKGNFPGRFSGRQFSNSRSEMNVSTLELGDSALYLCASSLVGGINQPQHFGDGTRLSIL.